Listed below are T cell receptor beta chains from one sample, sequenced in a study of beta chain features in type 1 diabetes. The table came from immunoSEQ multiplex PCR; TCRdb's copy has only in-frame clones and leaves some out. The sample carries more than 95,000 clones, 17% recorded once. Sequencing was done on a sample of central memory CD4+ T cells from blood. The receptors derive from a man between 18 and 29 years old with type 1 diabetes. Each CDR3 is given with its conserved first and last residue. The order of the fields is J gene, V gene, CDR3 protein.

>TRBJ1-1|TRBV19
CASSIVGQPEAFF
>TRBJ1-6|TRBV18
CASSPSGALISPLHF
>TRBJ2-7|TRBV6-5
CASKVQGASYEQYF
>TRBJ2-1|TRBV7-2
CASSLLGIEQFF
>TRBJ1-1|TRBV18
CASSPTENTEAFF
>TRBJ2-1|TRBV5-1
CATKWSTDSDNEQFF
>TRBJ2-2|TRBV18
CASSPNRLAGVSDTGELFF
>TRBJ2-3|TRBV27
CASSLKGLSTDTQYF
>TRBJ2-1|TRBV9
CASSVAGQRNSYNEQFF
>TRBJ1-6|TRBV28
CASSWGQYNSPLHF